A single T cell receptor beta chain is shown here with its context. This sample was taken from a study of control samples from healthy donors and cancer patients. Produced via immunoSEQ multiplex PCR; TCRdb's table is partial and in-frame only. This sample yields 120,000 or so clones, of which less than 90% are seen a single time; around 1.7% belongs to the top ten. The sequence derives from a man aged 18 to 29 in good health. The sequencing sample was made of blood.

CDR3 DNA: TGTGCCAGCAGCCCCAATCCCTCCTGGGGCAAGGAGAGTATAGTGGCGGACGAGCAGTACTTC. Its translation is CASSPNPSWGKESIVADEQYF. The chain has TRBV7-8 and TRBJ2-7, with D perhaps TRBD1 (5 bases). Trimming took 5 bases from V and 5 from J, leaving 37 bases between them. Germline CDR1 and CDR2: SGHVS and FQNEAQ. This CDR3 has 21 amino acids. Full variable domain (rest looked up from reference TRBV7-8 and TRBJ2-7): GAGVSQSPRYKVAKRGQDVALRCDPISGHVSLFWYQQALGQGPEFLTYFQNEAQLDKSGLPSDRFFAERPEGSVSTLKIQRTQQEDSAVYLCASSPNPSWGKESIVADEQYFGPGTRLTVT.